These 10 T cell receptor beta chains were all obtained from the same sample, sequenced in a study of shared clonotypes between healthy human individuals. TCRdb's table, derived via immunoSEQ multiplex PCR, lists solely in-frame clones and lacks some. This table holds roughly 1,800,000 clones, over 85% found once. CD45RO-negative, CCR7-positively selected cells formed the naive CD8 fraction, excluding terminally differentiated effector memory CD45RA+ cells. Sequenced input: naive CD8+ T cells sorted from blood. The receptors originated from a young man in good health.

V is TRBV9 and J is TRBJ2-1; D ambiguous. The CDR3 runs to 15 residues. From germline, CDR1 is SGDLS and CDR2 YYNGEE. Trimming cost V 0 bases and J 5 bases, with 12 bases left between them. CDR3 protein: CASSVEWRFDNEQFF. In nucleotides, the CDR3 is TGTGCCAGCAGCGTAGAATGGCGATTCGACAATGAGCAGTTCTTC.

The chain uses TRBV10-2 and TRBJ2-2; 11 positions match TRBD2. The germline V gene encodes CDR1 WSHSY and CDR2 SAAADI. V lost 3 bases, J lost 5 bases, and 5 bases stayed unmatched. The CDR3 has 16 amino acids. CDR3: CASSDSLAGGTGELFF. For the CDR3, the DNA is TGCGCCAGCAGTGATTCCCTAGCGGGAGGAACCGGGGAGCTGTTTTTT.

V and J are TRBV2 and TRBJ2-1, with 13 bases aligning to TRBD2. The CDR3 contains 15 residues. Looked up from germline, CDR1 is SNHLY and CDR2 is FYNNEI. V trimming: 6 bases; J trimming: 6 bases; junction bases outside the gene matches: 5. CDR3 nucleotide sequence: TGTGCCAGCAGCGGACTAGCGGGAGCTCTCAATGAGCAGTTCTTC. Protein product: CASSGLAGALNEQFF.

This rearrangement joins TRBV9 to TRBJ2-1; 11 bases map to TRBD2. This CDR3 is built from 19 residues. CDR1 and CDR2 from the germline V gene are SGDLS and YYNGEE. Unmatched junction bases numbered 16, after V lost 4 bases and J lost 4 bases. CDR3 sequence: CASSLLPSSGGFPYNEQFF. CDR3 sequence (DNA): TGTGCCAGCAGCCTCCTCCCTTCTAGCGGGGGGTTCCCATACAATGAGCAGTTCTTC.

In the case of this clone: In the same sample, other DNA sequences code for this CDR3. This chain connects TRBV19 to TRBJ2-7, with 10 bases matching TRBD1. Germline V gives CDR1 LNHDA, CDR2 SQIVND (reference sequence). V shed 6 bases and J 2 bases; nucleotides not matched to a gene: 4. This CDR3 region has 14 residues. The CDR3 is CASSAGTGAYEQYF. DNA of the CDR3: TGTGCCAGTAGCGCCGGGACAGGGGCCTACGAGCAGTACTTC.

A note on this clone: Within the sample, other DNA sequences also encode this same CDR3. This sequence joins TRBV30 and TRBJ2-7; D gene ambiguous. The CDR3 has 12 residues. The ends were cut back, 2 bases at V and 1 base at J, with 6 bases in the middle. The V gene's germline CDR1 is GTSNPN and CDR2 SVGIG (reference sequence). The DNA for the CDR3 is TGTGCCTGGAGTACTGGTTCCTACGAGCAGTACTTC. Translated, it gives CAWSTGSYEQYF.

This rearrangement joins TRBV4-3 to TRBJ2-7; 8 nucleotides match TRBD2. The CDR3 length is 16 residues. V was pared by 5 bases and J by 5 bases, with 14 bases of the junction left unmatched. Germline-derived CDR1 and CDR2 are LGHNA and YSLEER. CDR3 sequence reads: CASSSNRWLAGDEQYF. The CDR3 nucleotides are TGCGCCAGCAGCTCCAATAGGTGGCTAGCGGGCGACGAGCAGTACTTC.

Regarding this clone: Within the sample, other DNA sequences also encode this same CDR3. The genes are TRBV27 and TRBJ2-1; D call uncertain. The CDR3 runs to 13 residues. Trimming shortened V by 3 bases and J by 3 bases, and 6 bases separated the two germline ends. The germline V gene has CDR1 MNHEY and CDR2 SMNVEV (reference sequence). Here the CDR3 reads CASSFTSYNEQFF. CDR3 nucleotide sequence: TGTGCCAGCAGTTTCACGAGCTACAATGAGCAGTTCTTC.

Comments on this clone: The sample has other DNA sequences that encode this CDR3 too. The genes are TRBV9 and TRBJ2-7; 11 nucleotides agree with TRBD2. V lost 2 bases, J lost 2 bases, and 3 bases stayed unmatched. Looked up from germline, CDR1 is SGDLS and CDR2 is YYNGEE. The CDR3 covers 15 residues. CDR3 DNA: TGTGCCAGCAGCGTGGGACTAGCGGTGACCTACGAGCAGTACTTC. The encoded protein is CASSVGLAVTYEQYF.

J is TRBJ2-2 and V is TRBV27; D is undetermined. With 0 bases removed from V and 7 bases from J, the gap between germline ends came to 9 bases. This CDR3 has 14 residues. CDR1 and CDR2 (germline): MNHEY, SMNVEV (reference sequence). CDR3 sequence reads: CASSLSLDGGELFF. The CDR3 coding sequence is TGTGCCAGCAGTTTATCATTGGACGGCGGGGAGCTGTTTTTT.